Listed here are 17 T cell receptor beta chains from one sample, sequenced in a study of Graves' ophthalmopathy and Graves' hyperthyroidism. Transcripts of RNA were the source for amplifying TCR beta CDR3 regions. First-round RT-PCR relied on HTBI primers, and a second-round multiplex PCR came next. In TCRdb, the multiplex PCR reads were re-called with MiXCR into one record per CDR3 protein. The sample records a few hundred thousand distinct CDR3 sequences, approximately 15% being singletons. The sequenced sample was peripheral blood. The source is a woman in her late teens or twenties with stable Graves' hyperthyroidism.

The chain combines TRBV25-1 with TRBJ2-7; 10 bases line up with TRBD1. Trimming cost V 2 bases and J 6 bases; bases outside gene matches: 13. The CDR3 totals 17 residues. CDR1 and CDR2 from the germline V gene are MGHDK and SYGVNS. The CDR3, as DNA: TGTGCCAGCAGTGAACTGTCCGGGGACAGGGGCCTCTCCGAGCAGTACTTC. As protein: CASSELSGDRGLSEQYF.

Concerning this clonotype itself: The junction and the germline gene differ at one end; a read error may be behind it. The chain uses TRBV13 and TRBJ1-2, with D possibly TRBD1 on 5 matching bases. The germline CDR1 and CDR2 sequences are PRHDT and FYEKMQ (reference sequence). The CDR3 has 12 amino acids. CDR3 loop: CANSLKGRGYTF. The CDR3 region has the DNA TGTGCCAACAGCTTAAAGGGACGGGGCTACACCTTC.

Concerning this clonotype: It is likely a read error, because the conserved phenylalanine at the end of the CDR3 is missing. The chain joins TRBV12-3 or TRBV12-4 to TRBJ1-5; D not certain. This CDR3 spans 14 amino acids. V gave up 3 bases and J gave up 0 bases, with 6 bases separating them. In nucleotides, the CDR3 is TGTGCCAGCAGTTTTCGGTATAGCAATCAGCCCCAGCATTAT. Its translation: CASSFRYSNQPQHY.

This clonotype was detected many times. The chain links TRBV11-2 to TRBJ2-2; tentatively, D is TRBD1 (5 bases). Trimming removed 4 bases from V and 5 bases from J, with 17 bases in between. The CDR3 has 16 amino acids. Germline-derived CDR1 and CDR2 are SGHAT and FQNNGV. CDR3 protein: CASSSRGAKGTGELFF. The CDR3 DNA reads as TGTGCCAGCAGCTCCCGTGGGGCCAAGGGTACCGGGGAGCTGTTTTTT.

This chain links TRBV12-3 or TRBV12-4 with TRBJ1-5; D is perhaps TRBD1 (6 bases). The CDR3 runs to 13 residues. The V and J ends lost 7 bases and 4 bases respectively, with 11 bases between them. The CDR3: CASNRQGNQPQHF. The CDR3 DNA reads as TGTGCCAGCAACCGCCAGGGGAATCAGCCCCAGCATTTT.

Concerning this clonotype: A much larger clone sits a single nucleotide away, making a read error possible. Because the CDR3 is missing its conserved closing phenylalanine or tryptophan, this is likely a read error. The chain employs TRBV9 and TRBJ1-1; D gene ambiguous. The V end was cut by 0 bases, the J end by 2 bases, with 14 bases between. The CDR3 totals 16 residues. Germline CDR1 and CDR2: SGDLS and YYNGEE. As DNA, the CDR3 is TGTGCCAGCAGCGTAGGAGCCACAGACCGAAACACTGAAGCTTTCTTG. As protein: CASSVGATDRNTEAFL.

This chain joins TRBV5-1 and TRBJ1-2; D perhaps matches TRBD1 (5 bases). This CDR3 is built from 17 residues. Trimming took off 0 bases at V and 4 bases at J, with 19 bases between the two ends. Germline V gene sequence: CDR1 SGHRS, CDR2 YFSETQ. The CDR3 loop is CASSLAGLPNSPYGYTF. CDR3 DNA: TGCGCCAGCAGCTTGGCGGGACTCCCAAATAGCCCCTATGGCTACACCTTC.

This clonotype was observed at least ten times. The V and J genes are TRBV27 and TRBJ1-6; TRBD1 might be the D (6 bases). CDR1 and CDR2 from the germline V gene are MNHEY and SMNVEV (reference sequence). CDR3 length: 14 residues. Trimming took 6 bases from V and 9 from J, leaving 15 bases between them. For the CDR3, the DNA is TGTGCCAGCAGCGGACAGTCTAAAACTTCACCCCTCCACTTT. Protein: CASSGQSKTSPLHF.

This clonotype turned up a few times. The rearrangement joins TRBV9 to TRBJ1-2; D gene uncertain. Germline V gene sequence: CDR1 SGDLS, CDR2 YYNGEE. The CDR3 sequence is 12 residues long. The ends were cut back, 4 bases at V and 7 bases at J, with 11 bases in the middle. CDR3 residues: CASSPEDGGYTF. DNA of the CDR3: TGTGCCAGCAGCCCAGAGGACGGTGGCTACACCTTC.

This clonotype was recorded many times. The chain employs TRBV11-2 and TRBJ2-5; TRBD2 matches 8 bases. Germline CDR1 SGHAT, CDR2 FQNNGV. The CDR3 spans 12 residues. V shed 4 bases, J shed 7 bases, and the junction held 2 bases outside the gene matches. The CDR3 loop is CASSYREGTQYF. The CDR3 region has the DNA TGTGCCAGCAGCTACCGGGAGGGGACCCAGTACTTC.

The gene calls are TRBV7-2 and TRBJ1-1; no clear D. Trimming cost V 3 bases and J 6 bases, with 14 bases left between them. The CDR3 totals 14 residues. Germline CDR1 reads SGHTA; CDR2 reads FQGNSA. CDR3 in DNA: TGTGCCAGCAGCTTTAGGGCTAGTGTCGCTGAAGCTTTCTTT. It yields the protein CASSFRASVAEAFF. Together with reference TRBV7-2 and TRBJ1-1, the CDR3 gives the full variable domain: GAGVSQSPSNKVTEKGKDVELRCDPISGHTALYWYRQSLGQGLEFLIYFQGNSAPDKSGLPSDRFSAERTGGSVSTLTIQRTQQEDSAVYLCASSFRASVAEAFFGQGTRLTVV.

This clonotype was recorded many times. This chain joins TRBV6-5 and TRBJ1-2; D is uncertain. Germline V gene lookup returns CDR1 MNHEY and CDR2 SVGAGI. V was trimmed by 2 bases and J by 2 bases, leaving 6 bases between them. The CDR3 sequence is 13 residues long. In nucleotides, the CDR3 is TGTGCCAGCAGTTACCGGAGGAACTATGGCTACACCTTC. Amino acids: CASSYRRNYGYTF.

This clonotype was found many times. The chain combines TRBV20-1 with TRBJ2-7; D may be TRBD1 (6 bases). The V gene's germline CDR1 is DFQATT and CDR2 SNEGSKA (reference sequence). CDR3 length equals 14 residues. V was trimmed by 6 bases and J by 0 bases, leaving 15 bases between them. CDR3 amino acids: CSAASGVGSYEQYF. The CDR3 DNA sequence: TGCAGTGCAGCTTCAGGGGTAGGCTCCTACGAGCAGTACTTC.

This clonotype was seen at least ten times. This rearrangement joins TRBV6-1 to TRBJ1-6; TRBD1 might be the D (5 bases). The germline V and J ends were trimmed by 4 bases and 4 bases, with 17 bases remaining between them. This CDR3 comprises 17 residues. Germline CDR1 and CDR2: MNHNS and SASEGT. This chain's CDR3 is CASSGRRDVGYNSPLHF. CDR3 nucleotide sequence: TGTGCCAGCAGTGGACGTCGGGACGTGGGTTATAATTCACCCCTCCACTTT.

The chain is built from TRBV12-3 or TRBV12-4 and TRBJ2-2, with a tentative D call TRBD1 (6 bases). The CDR3 sequence is 16 residues long. With 0 bases removed from V and 4 bases from J, the gap between germline ends came to 12 bases. The CDR3 protein is CASSLAWGLGTGELFF. As DNA, the CDR3 is TGTGCCAGCAGTTTAGCGTGGGGGCTGGGCACCGGGGAGCTGTTTTTT.

This clonotype has only a few counts. The chain links TRBV28 to TRBJ2-7; no reliable D call. This CDR3 region has 17 residues. CDR1 is MDHEN, CDR2 SYDVKM, per germline. DNA for the CDR3: TGTGCAATGTGTGGAGAGTTCCCCAAAACCCCACCCTACGAGCAGTACTTC. Its protein is CAMCGEFPKTPPYEQYF.

This clonotype has ten or more counts. The rearrangement links TRBV2 to TRBJ1-2, with a possible D match to TRBD1 (6 bases). V lost 1 base, J lost 8 bases, and 11 bases lay in between. This CDR3 has 13 amino acids. Germline loops: CDR1 SNHLY, CDR2 FYNNEI. The CDR3 here is CASSEEGVQGYTF. CDR3 DNA: TGTGCCAGCAGTGAAGAGGGGGTTCAGGGCTACACCTTC.